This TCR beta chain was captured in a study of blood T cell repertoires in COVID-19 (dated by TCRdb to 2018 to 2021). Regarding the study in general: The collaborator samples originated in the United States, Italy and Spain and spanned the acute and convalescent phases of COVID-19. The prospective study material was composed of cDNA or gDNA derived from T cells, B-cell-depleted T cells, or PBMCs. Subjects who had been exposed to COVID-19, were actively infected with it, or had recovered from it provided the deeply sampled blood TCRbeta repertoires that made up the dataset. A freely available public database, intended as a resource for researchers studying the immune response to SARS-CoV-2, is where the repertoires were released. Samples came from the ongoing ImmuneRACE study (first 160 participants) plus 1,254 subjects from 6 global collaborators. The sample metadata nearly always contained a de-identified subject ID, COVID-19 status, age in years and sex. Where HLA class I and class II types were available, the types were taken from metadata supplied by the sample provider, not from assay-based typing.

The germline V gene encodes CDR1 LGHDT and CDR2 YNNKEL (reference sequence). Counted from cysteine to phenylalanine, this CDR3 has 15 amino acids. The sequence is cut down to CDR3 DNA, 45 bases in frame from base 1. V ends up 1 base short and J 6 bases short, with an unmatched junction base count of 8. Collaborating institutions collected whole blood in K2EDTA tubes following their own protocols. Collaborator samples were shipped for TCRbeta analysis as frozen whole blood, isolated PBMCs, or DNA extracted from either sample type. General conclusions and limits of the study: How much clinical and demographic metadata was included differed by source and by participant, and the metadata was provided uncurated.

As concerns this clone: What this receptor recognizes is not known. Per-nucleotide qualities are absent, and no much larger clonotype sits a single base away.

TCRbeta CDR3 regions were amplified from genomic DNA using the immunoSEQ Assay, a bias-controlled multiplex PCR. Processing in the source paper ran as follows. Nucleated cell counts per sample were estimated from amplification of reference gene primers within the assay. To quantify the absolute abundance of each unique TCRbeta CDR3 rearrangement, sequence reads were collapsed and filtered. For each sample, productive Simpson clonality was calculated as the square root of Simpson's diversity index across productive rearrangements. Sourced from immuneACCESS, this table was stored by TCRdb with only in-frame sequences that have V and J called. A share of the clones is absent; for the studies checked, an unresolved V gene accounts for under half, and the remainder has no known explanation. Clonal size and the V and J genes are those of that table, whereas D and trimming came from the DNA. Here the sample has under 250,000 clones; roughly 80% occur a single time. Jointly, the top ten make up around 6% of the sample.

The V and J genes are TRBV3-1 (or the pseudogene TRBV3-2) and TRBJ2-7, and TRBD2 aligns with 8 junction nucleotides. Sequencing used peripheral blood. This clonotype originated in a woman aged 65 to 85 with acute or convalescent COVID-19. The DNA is TGTGCCAGCAGCCAAGCGGGACTAGAGGTTCGCGAGCAGTACTTC. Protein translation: CASSQAGLEVREQYF.